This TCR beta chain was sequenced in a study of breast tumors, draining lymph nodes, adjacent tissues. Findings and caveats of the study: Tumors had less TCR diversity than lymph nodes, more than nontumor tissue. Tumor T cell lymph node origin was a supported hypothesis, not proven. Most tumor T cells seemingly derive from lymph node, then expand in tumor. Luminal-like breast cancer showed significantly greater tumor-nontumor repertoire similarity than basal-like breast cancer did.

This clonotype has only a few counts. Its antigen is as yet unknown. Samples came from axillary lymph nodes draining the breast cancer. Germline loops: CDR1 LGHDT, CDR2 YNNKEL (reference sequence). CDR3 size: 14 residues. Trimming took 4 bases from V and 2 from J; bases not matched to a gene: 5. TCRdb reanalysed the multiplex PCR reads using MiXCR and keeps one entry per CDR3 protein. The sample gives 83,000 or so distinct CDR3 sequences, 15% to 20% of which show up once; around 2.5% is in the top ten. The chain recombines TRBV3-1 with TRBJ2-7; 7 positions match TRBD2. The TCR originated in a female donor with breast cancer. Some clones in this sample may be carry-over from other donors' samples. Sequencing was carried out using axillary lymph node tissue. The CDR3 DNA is TGTGCCAGCAGCCCTAGCGGATTAACCTACGAGCAGTACTTC. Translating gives CASSPSGLTYEQYF.